The 6 T cell receptor beta chains presented below share a single source sample, sequenced in a study of T cell responses to AZD1222 COVID-19 vaccine. Measured with immunoSEQ multiplex PCR; TCRdb has only the in-frame clones, and not every one. The table records tens of thousands of clones, about 85% of them present only once. The source was peripheral blood, collected 28 days after the second AZD1222 dose. These receptors were collected from an adult who received the AZD1222 COVID-19 vaccine.

The chain is built from TRBV6-5 and TRBJ2-7; 10 nucleotides align to TRBD2. V was clipped by 6 bases and J by 3 bases; unmatched bases: 5. The CDR3 loop spans 14 amino acids. The germline CDR1 and CDR2 sequences are MNHEY and SVGAGI. The CDR3 reads CASRGTSENYEQYF. DNA for the CDR3: TGTGCCAGCAGGGGGACTAGCGAAAACTACGAGCAGTACTTC.

This clone was seen a handful of times. The chain has TRBV6-1 and TRBJ1-1; the D is unclear. V was pared by 0 bases and J by 0 bases, with 8 bases between. The CDR3 sequence is 15 residues long. Germline lookup yields CDR1 MNHNS and CDR2 SASEGT. The CDR3 sequence: CASSEAAGMNTEAFF. The CDR3 bases are TGTGCCAGCAGTGAAGCTGCTGGGATGAACACTGAAGCTTTCTTT.

This sequence joins TRBV27 and TRBJ2-6; tentative D call: TRBD2 (7 bases). CDR3 size: 15 residues. Germline V gives CDR1 MNHEY, CDR2 SMNVEV (reference sequence). Deletions cut 4 bases from V and 3 bases from J, with 10 bases between. DNA of the CDR3: TGTGCCAGCAGTTCGGGGGGCGGTGGGGCCAACGTCCTGACTTTC. The encoded protein is CASSSGGGGANVLTF.

The chain links TRBV7-2 to TRBJ1-2; unclear D gene. The length of the CDR3 is 13 residues. The germline CDR1 and CDR2 sequences are SGHTA and FQGNSA. V was shortened by 5 bases and J by 8 bases, with 15 bases between the two germline ends. CDR3 residues: CASSPVGLGGYTF. The CDR3 DNA sequence: TGTGCCAGCAGCCCCGTGGGGTTAGGGGGCTACACCTTC.

CDR3 residues: CASSPRGLAGDYNEQFF. The CDR3 nucleotides are TGTGCCAGCAGCCCCCGCGGGCTAGCGGGAGACTACAATGAGCAGTTCTTC. The V call is TRBV7-6, the J call TRBJ2-1; the match to TRBD2 covers 10 bases. The CDR3 totals 17 residues. Per the germline V gene, CDR1 is SGHVS and CDR2 is FNYEAQ. J lost 3 bases, V lost 5 bases, and 10 bases had no gene match. Full variable domain (outside the CDR3, taken from reference TRBV7-6 and TRBJ2-1): GAGVSQSPRYKVTKRGQDVALRCDPISGHVSLYWYRQALGQGPEFLTYFNYEAQQDKSGLPNDRFSAERPEGSISTLTIQRTEQRDSAMYRCASSPRGLAGDYNEQFFGPGTRLTVL.

This sequence joins TRBV10-3 and TRBJ1-5; D remains ambiguous. V shed 4 bases and J shed 1 base, with 8 bases lying between them. The CDR3 runs 14 residues. From germline, CDR1 is ENHRY and CDR2 SYGVKD. The chain's CDR3 is CAISGVASNQPQHF. The CDR3 DNA reads TGTGCCATCAGTGGGGTTGCGAGCAATCAGCCCCAGCATTTT.